Below, 13 T cell receptor beta chains from the same sample are listed, as sequenced in a study of T cell responses to AZD1222 COVID-19 vaccine. Profiling relied on immunoSEQ multiplex PCR, and the TCRdb table lists in-frame clones only, not all of them. The table shows 120,000 to 150,000 clones, with 93% occurring only once. The sequenced sample was peripheral blood, obtained on day 0 of AZD1222 vaccination. These receptors came from an adult in good health.

The genes are TRBV7-2 and TRBJ2-3; 8 positions match TRBD1. CDR1 is SGHTA and CDR2 is FQGNSA in the germline V gene. The junction had 2 bases not matched to a gene; V was cut back by 1 base and J by 14 bases. The CDR3 consists of 11 residues. CDR3 loop: CASSLVRGLYF. CDR3 nucleotides: TGTGCCAGCAGCTTAGTCAGGGGGCTGTATTTT.

The chain carries TRBV4-3 and TRBJ1-1; D is unresolved. CDR1 LGHNA and CDR2 YSLEER come from the germline V gene. This CDR3 region has 15 residues. Trimming removed 1 base at V and 3 bases at J, with 12 bases between. The DNA for the CDR3 is TGCGCCAGCAGCCAAGGTTGGTCCGGGGACACTGAAGCTTTCTTT. This gives the protein CASSQGWSGDTEAFF.

The genes are TRBV7-8 and TRBJ1-4, with D hard to call. Germline CDR1 is SGHVS and CDR2 is FQNEAQ. The CDR3 length is 16 residues. V shed 4 bases and J shed 8 bases, with 20 bases lying between them. The CDR3 coding sequence is TGTGCCAGCAGCTCCTCCGGCCTCACTTTCGGGGAAAAACTGTTTTTT. Protein sequence: CASSSSGLTFGEKLFF.

The J gene is TRBJ1-1, the V gene TRBV5-6, with a tentative D call TRBD1 (5 bases). V gave up 2 bases and J gave up 1 base, with 15 bases separating them. The CDR3 has 16 amino acids. CDR1 SGHDT and CDR2 YYEEEE come from the germline V gene. CDR3 sequence (DNA): TGTGCCAGCAGCTTATATGGAGGGGCGGCGAACACTGAAGCTTTCTTT. Its protein is CASSLYGGAANTEAFF.

CDR3 sequence reads: CASSKTGPPYNEQFF. The DNA for the CDR3 is TGTGCCAGCAGCAAGACAGGCCCCCCATACAATGAGCAGTTCTTC. The chain is built from TRBV5-5 and TRBJ2-1, with D perhaps matching TRBD1 (6 bases). Per germline, CDR1 SGHKS and CDR2 YYEKEE (reference sequence). The length of the CDR3 is 15 residues. The germline V and J ends were trimmed by 4 bases and 4 bases, with 15 bases remaining between them.

This clone has a handful of counts. This rearrangement joins TRBV6-5 to TRBJ1-1; D possibly corresponds to TRBD1 (6 bases). The germline V gene has CDR1 MNHEY and CDR2 SVGAGI. V lost 6 bases, J lost 2 bases, and 10 bases lay in between. CDR3 length: 13 residues. CDR3 coding DNA: TGTGCCAGCAGCCGGGGGCCTAACACTGAAGCTTTCTTT. Residues: CASSRGPNTEAFF.

The chain uses TRBV27 and TRBJ1-5, with D unresolved. The germline CDR1 and CDR2 sequences are MNHEY and SMNVEV (reference sequence). The CDR3 totals 14 residues. The V gene lost 4 bases and the J gene lost 8 bases, with 15 bases spanning the gap. In DNA form, the CDR3 reads TGTGCCAGCAGTTCCGGGTTGGGTGAAAAGCCCCAGCATTTT. This translates into CASSSGLGEKPQHF.

The chain combines TRBV4-3 with TRBJ1-4; TRBD1 matches 7 bases. The trim removed 4 bases at V and 8 bases at J, leaving 13 bases unmatched. The CDR3 runs to 16 residues. Germline CDR1 and CDR2: LGHNA and YSLEER. CDR3 coding DNA: TGCGCCAGCAGCCCCTACCAGACAGGGAACTGGGAAAAACTGTTTTTT. Its protein is CASSPYQTGNWEKLFF.

CDR3 DNA: TGTGCCAGCAGCGGGCCGGTGGGAGGGGAAGAAGCTTTCTTT. Protein sequence: CASSGPVGGEEAFF. The chain recombines TRBV11-3 with TRBJ1-1; perhaps TRBD1 as D (5 bases). Germline CDR1 and CDR2: SGHNT and YENEEA. Trimming took 5 bases from V and 8 from J, leaving 18 bases between them. This CDR3 has 14 amino acids.

The gene calls are TRBV5-1 and TRBJ2-5, with D maybe TRBD2 (7 bases). V gave up 4 bases and J gave up 4 bases, with 17 bases separating them. Germline V gene lookup returns CDR1 SGHRS and CDR2 YFSETQ. The CDR3 has 15 residues. CDR3: CASSRDGGRRETQYF. The CDR3 DNA is TGCGCCAGCAGCAGGGACGGGGGGCGCAGAGAGACCCAGTACTTC.

This chain uses TRBV18 with TRBJ2-3; a weak D match, TRBD2 (5 bases). The CDR3 runs to 14 residues. Trimming left V 3 bases short and J 3 bases short, with 10 bases between. Germline V CDR1 and CDR2: KGHSH, LQKENI. The CDR3 is CASSPETGTDTQYF. CDR3 DNA sequence: TGTGCCAGCTCACCGGAAACGGGGACAGATACGCAGTATTTT. The complete variable domain, with remaining parts taken from reference TRBV18 and TRBJ2-3, reads NAGVMQNPRHLVRRRGQEARLRCSPMKGHSHVYWYRQLPEEGLKFMVYLQKENIIDESGMPKERFSAEFPKEGPSILRIQQVVRGDSAAYFCASSPETGTDTQYFGPGTRLTVL.

The chain has TRBV28 and TRBJ2-7, with TRBD2 matching 9 bases. The CDR3 length is 16 residues. V dropped 7 bases and J dropped 2; count of bases not matched to a gene: 12. Germline CDR1 and CDR2: MDHEN and SYDVKM. CDR3 protein: CASTPEVAGAPYEQYF. The DNA of the CDR3 is TGTGCCAGCACCCCCGAGGTAGCGGGAGCCCCCTACGAGCAGTACTTC.

This chain links TRBV7-3 with TRBJ1-1, with TRBD1 as a possible D gene (5 bases). From germline, CDR1 is SGHTA and CDR2 FQGTGA. The CDR3 covers 13 residues. V lost 5 bases and J lost 1, with 8 bases in between. CDR3 sequence reads: CASSQGGNTEAFF. The CDR3 nucleotides read TGTGCCAGCAGCCAGGGTGGGAACACTGAAGCTTTCTTT.